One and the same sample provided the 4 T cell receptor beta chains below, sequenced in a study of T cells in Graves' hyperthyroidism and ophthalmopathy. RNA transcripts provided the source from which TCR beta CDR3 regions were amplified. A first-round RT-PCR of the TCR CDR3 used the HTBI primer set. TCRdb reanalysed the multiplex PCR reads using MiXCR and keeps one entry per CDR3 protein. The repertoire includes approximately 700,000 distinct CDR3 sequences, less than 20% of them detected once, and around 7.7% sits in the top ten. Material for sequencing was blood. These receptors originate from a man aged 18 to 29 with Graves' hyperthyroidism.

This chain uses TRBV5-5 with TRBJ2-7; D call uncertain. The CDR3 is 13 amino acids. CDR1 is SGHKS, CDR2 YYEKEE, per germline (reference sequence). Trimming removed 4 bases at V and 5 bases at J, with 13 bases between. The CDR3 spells CASSLGGEHEQYF. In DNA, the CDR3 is TGTGCCAGCAGCCTGGGTGGGGAACACGAGCAGTACTTC.

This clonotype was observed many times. The CDR3 DNA reads TGTGCCAGCAGTTTAACAGGGTTTACCGGGGAGCTGTTTTTT. Translating it yields CASSLTGFTGELFF. The rearrangement links TRBV28 to TRBJ2-2, with a possible D match to TRBD1 (6 bases). Germline assignment: CDR1 MDHEN and CDR2 SYDVKM. V dropped 2 bases and J dropped 5 bases, with 9 bases sitting between them. The CDR3 contains 14 residues.

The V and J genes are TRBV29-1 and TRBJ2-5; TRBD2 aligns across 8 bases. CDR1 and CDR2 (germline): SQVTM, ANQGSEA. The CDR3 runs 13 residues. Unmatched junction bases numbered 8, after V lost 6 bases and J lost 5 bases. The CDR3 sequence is CSVPGLGLETQYF. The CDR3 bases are TGCAGCGTGCCGGGACTAGGGTTGGAGACCCAGTACTTC. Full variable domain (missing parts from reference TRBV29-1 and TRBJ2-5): SAVISQKPSRDICQRGTSLTIQCQVDSQVTMMFWYRQQPGQSLTLIATANQGSEATYESGFVIDKFPISRPNLTFSTLTVSNMSPEDSSIYLCSVPGLGLETQYFGPGTRLLVL.

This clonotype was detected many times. The CDR3 reads CASRRTSESTDTQYF. CDR3 bases: TGCGCCAGCAGACGGACTAGCGAGAGCACAGATACGCAGTATTTT. V and J are TRBV5-1 and TRBJ2-3, with 9 positions matching TRBD2. CDR3 length: 15 amino acids. CDR1 is SGHRS and CDR2 is YFSETQ in the germline V gene. Germline trimming cut 5 bases from V and 0 bases from J; bases unmatched to any gene: 4.